The clone carrying this TCR beta chain was counted ten times or more. This specimen comes from a study of metastatic and nonmetastatic thyroid tumors. There were no patients who had received any treatment before thyroid surgery. Germline CDR1 and CDR2: WNHNN and SYGVQD (reference sequence). The V and J ends lost 6 bases and 0 bases respectively, with 15 bases between them. The CDR3 length is 16 residues. TCRdb called clones again from the PCR reads with MiXCR. This table holds about 52,000 clones, more than 15% found once. Sequencing input: blood. This TCR was recovered from a female donor with papillary thyroid cancer or a benign thyroid nodule (not recorded which). Some clones in this sample may be carry-over from other donors' samples. The V gene is TRBV10-1, the J gene TRBJ2-1; D unresolved. For the CDR3, the DNA is TGCGCCAGCAGGGCTCTCGAGGTAAGCTCCTACAATGAGCAGTTCTTC. It is translated as CASRALEVSSYNEQFF.